Shown below are 15 T cell receptor beta chains from a single sample sequenced in a study of blood T cell repertoires in COVID-19. Sequencing was performed with immunoSEQ multiplex PCR; in TCRdb, only in-frame clones are kept and a portion is missing. The top ten clones hold approximately 11% of a sample with roughly 280,000 clones, roughly 90% of them seen once. The sequenced material came from peripheral blood. The source of these receptors is a woman aged 25 to 39 with COVID-19, enrolled during active disease.

The chain recombines TRBV3-1 (or the pseudogene TRBV3-2) with TRBJ1-2, with D perhaps TRBD1 (5 bases). This CDR3 region has 16 residues. Per germline, CDR1 LGHDT and CDR2 YNNKEL (reference sequence). The germline V and J ends were trimmed by 1 base and 3 bases, with 15 bases remaining between them. In DNA, the CDR3 is TGTGCCAGCAGCCAAGGGGGCGTCGGAGGGGACTATGGCTACACCTTC. This sequence encodes CASSQGGVGGDYGYTF.

The chain combines TRBV7-8 with TRBJ2-3; unclear D gene. The ends were cut back, 6 bases at V and 1 base at J, with 8 bases in the middle. Per germline, CDR1 SGHVS and CDR2 FQNEAQ. The CDR3 is made up of 13 amino acids. In DNA form, the CDR3 reads TGTGCCAGCAGTTCTGGGCGCACAGATACGCAGTATTTT. Its translation is CASSSGRTDTQYF.

The chain recombines TRBV5-4 with TRBJ2-7, with D perhaps TRBD1 (5 bases). Germline CDR1 and CDR2: SGHNT and YYREEE (reference sequence). V lost 4 bases to trimming and J lost 7 bases, with 18 bases between them. This CDR3 contains 14 residues. CDR3 sequence: CASSPQGVTAEQYF. For the CDR3, the DNA is TGTGCCAGCAGCCCACAAGGGGTTACAGCGGAGCAGTACTTC.

This clone has a single count. V usage is TRBV2 and J usage is TRBJ1-2, with 9 bases identical to TRBD1. The germline CDR1 and CDR2 sequences are SNHLY and FYNNEI. V dropped 6 bases and J dropped 2; count of bases not matched to a gene: 1. The CDR3 loop spans 13 amino acids. CDR3 in amino acids: CASRGTGNYGYTF. The CDR3 DNA sequence: TGTGCCAGCAGAGGGACAGGGAACTATGGCTACACCTTC.

This clone was counted a single time. V usage is TRBV4-1 and J usage is TRBJ2-7, with D perhaps TRBD1 (6 bases). Trimming pared 8 bases from V and 4 bases from J, leaving 18 bases between. The germline V gene encodes CDR1 MGHRA and CDR2 YSYEKL. The CDR3 loop spans 14 amino acids. The CDR3 coding sequence is TGCGCCAGCCGCAGACAGGCTGAAGGGTACGAGCAGTACTTC. Translating gives CASRRQAEGYEQYF.

The CDR3 here is CASRTAGSGGNTIYF. The DNA for the CDR3 is TGTGCCAGCAGAACCGCCGGGTCTGGGGGAAACACCATATATTTT. The chain joins TRBV2 to TRBJ1-3; D remains unclear. The germline V and J ends were trimmed by 6 bases and 4 bases, with 16 bases remaining between them. The CDR3 length is 15 residues. CDR1 is SNHLY and CDR2 is FYNNEI in the germline V gene.

The chain employs TRBV10-3 and TRBJ2-7; TRBD2 agrees at 8 bases. The CDR3 has 15 residues. The junction had 5 bases not matched to a gene; V was cut back by 3 bases and J by 1 base. Per the germline V gene, CDR1 is ENHRY and CDR2 is SYGVKD. CDR3 in DNA: TGTGCCATCAGTGATACGGCTAGCGGGTCCTACGAGCAGTACTTC. Its protein is CAISDTASGSYEQYF.

This sequence joins TRBV9 and TRBJ2-7, with D maybe TRBD2 (6 bases). Germline CDR1 reads SGDLS; CDR2 reads YYNGEE. The ends were cut back, 4 bases at V and 3 bases at J, with 20 bases in the middle. There are 16 residues in the CDR3. The chain's CDR3 is CASSSGTQGTRYEQYF. The CDR3 bases are TGTGCCAGCAGCTCGGGCACACAAGGGACTCGCTACGAGCAGTACTTC.

The chain couples TRBV2 to TRBJ1-4; 11 nucleotides match TRBD1. This CDR3 has 13 amino acids. Germline assignment: CDR1 SNHLY and CDR2 FYNNEI. The V and J ends lost 6 bases and 10 bases, in that order; junction bases with no gene match: 4. The CDR3 DNA is TGTGCCAGCAGATTAGGGACAGGGGGAAAACTGTTTTTT. Residues: CASRLGTGGKLFF.

This clone was counted between two and nine times. This sample includes further DNA sequences coding for the same CDR3. V is TRBV9 and J is TRBJ2-7; possible D gene TRBD1, 7 bases. The CDR3 runs to 15 residues. V lost 0 bases to trimming and J lost 1 base, with 11 bases between them. Germline-derived CDR1 and CDR2 are SGDLS and YYNGEE. The CDR3 nucleotides read TGTGCCAGCAGCGTAGGGCCAGGGGGGTCCTACGAGCAGTACTTC. Translated, it gives CASSVGPGGSYEQYF.

This clone was picked up a small number of times. This chain links TRBV19 with TRBJ2-4; the D gene is possibly TRBD2 (5 bases). Germline V gives CDR1 LNHDA, CDR2 SQIVND (reference sequence). There are 14 residues in the CDR3. V gave up 3 bases and J gave up 8 bases, with 14 bases separating them. CDR3 DNA: TGTGCCAGTAGTATCTCGAGGCAGAGGGACATTCAGTACTTC. It translates to CASSISRQRDIQYF.

The chain joins TRBV9 to TRBJ2-5; D is unresolved. V was trimmed by 3 bases and J by 2 bases, leaving 8 bases between them. This CDR3 has 13 residues. Germline V CDR1 and CDR2: SGDLS, YYNGEE. The chain's CDR3 is CASSAQWQETQYF. The CDR3 region has the DNA TGTGCCAGCAGCGCACAATGGCAAGAGACCCAGTACTTC.

The V call is TRBV2, the J call TRBJ2-2, with unresolved D. The germline gives CDR1 SNHLY, CDR2 FYNNEI. This CDR3 has 13 residues. V shed 6 bases and J shed 6 bases, with 11 bases lying between them. CDR3 sequence: CASRRRPPGELFF. CDR3 in DNA: TGTGCCAGCAGAAGGCGGCCCCCCGGGGAGCTGTTTTTT. The entire variable domain, with the rest obtained from reference TRBV2 and TRBJ2-2, is as follows: EPEVTQTPSHQVTQMGQEVILRCVPISNHLYFYWYRQILGQKVEFLVSFYNNEISEKSEIFDDQFSVERPDGSNFTLKIRSTKLEDSAMYFCASRRRPPGELFFGEGSRLTVL.

This rearrangement joins TRBV2 to TRBJ2-7; 11 nucleotides line up with TRBD2. Germline-derived CDR1 and CDR2 are SNHLY and FYNNEI. The CDR3 has 15 residues. V lost 7 bases, J lost 8 bases, and 13 bases stayed unmatched. This chain's CDR3 is CASTASSGGSVKQYF. The CDR3, as DNA: TGTGCCAGCACTGCCTCTAGCGGGGGGAGCGTTAAGCAGTACTTC.

V and J are TRBV19 and TRBJ2-3; TRBD2 might be the D (5 bases). Trimming left V 3 bases short and J 0 bases short, with 10 bases between. Germline values: CDR1 LNHDA, CDR2 SQIVND (reference sequence). The CDR3 consists of 15 residues. The CDR3: CASSIEGSSTDTQYF. The CDR3 DNA is TGTGCCAGTAGTATTGAGGGCTCTAGCACAGATACGCAGTATTTT.